The entry that follows covers one T cell receptor (beta chain) sequence. V dropped 10 bases and J dropped 4; count of bases not matched to a gene: 9. This CDR3 contains 13 residues. Germline CDR1 is LNHDA and CDR2 is SQIVND (reference sequence). Participant age was about 18 to 95 years, and participants resided in fewer than 30 US areas. Participants' own reports of clinical history determined their cohort assignment. These data come from a study of blood T cell repertoires in COVID-19. Study as a whole: Samples came from the United States, Italy and Spain, spanning acute and convalescent COVID-19. Nucleic acid was either cDNA or gDNA, and it came from T cells, B-cell-depleted T cells, or PBMCs.

The table came from immunoSEQ multiplex PCR; TCRdb's copy has only in-frame clones and leaves some out. The table records hundreds of thousands of clones, around 88% of them present only once. V gene TRBV19 combines with J gene TRBJ1-2, with TRBD1 matching over 7 bases. Sequences were obtained from PBMCs or T cells enriched from blood (not recorded which). This receptor was taken from a woman in her thirties or forties with acute COVID-19. As DNA, the CDR3 is TGTGCCACGGGACAGACCAACCTCTATGGCTACACCTTC. It yields the protein CATGQTNLYGYTF.